The 6 T cell receptor beta chains below were found in one sample sequenced in a study of blood T cells in healthy people across ages. Using a J-beta primer mix together with a sample-barcoded 5' primer, a second PCR was run for roughly 6 to 11 cycles. TCRdb re-analysed the 5' RACE reads in MiXCR, keeping a single row per CDR3 protein. The table records 1.6 million or so distinct CDR3 sequences, roughly 30% of them present only once. The sample consisted of blood. Receptor source: a woman in her twenties or thirties in good health.

This clonotype was seen a few times. The CDR3 is CASSQVPTSYEQYF. Written as DNA, the CDR3 is TGTGCCAGCAGCCAAGTTCCTACAAGCTACGAGCAGTACTTC. This sequence joins TRBV4-2 and TRBJ2-7; D not certain. CDR3 size: 14 residues. Germline V gives CDR1 LGHNA, CDR2 YNFKEQ. Trimming removed 1 base from V and 3 bases from J, with 10 bases in between.

This clonotype has only a few counts. This chain joins TRBV20-1 and TRBJ1-1; a weak D match, TRBD1 (6 bases). The germline V and J ends were trimmed by 2 bases and 5 bases, with 21 bases remaining between them. The germline CDR1 and CDR2 sequences are DFQATT and SNEGSKA (reference sequence). CDR3 size: 16 residues. The CDR3 sequence: CSARWSQGGGKTEAFF. CDR3 DNA sequence: TGCAGTGCTAGATGGTCCCAGGGAGGGGGGAAGACTGAAGCTTTCTTT.

This clonotype was counted a few times. The gene calls are TRBV5-1 and TRBJ2-7; 7 nucleotides agree with TRBD1. The CDR3 covers 14 residues. The V gene's germline CDR1 is SGHRS and CDR2 YFSETQ. V was pared by 0 bases and J by 6 bases, with 6 bases of the junction left unmatched. The DNA of the CDR3 is TGCGCCAGCAGCTTGGGTCAGGGGGTGGCCGAGCAGTACTTC. This encodes CASSLGQGVAEQYF.

This clonotype has just a few counts. V gene TRBV6-1 combines with J gene TRBJ2-1; no firm D call. The CDR3 covers 12 residues. Trimming left V 8 bases short and J 8 bases short, with 13 bases between. The germline V gene encodes CDR1 MNHNS and CDR2 SASEGT. The CDR3, as DNA: TGTGCCAGCTCCCCCCTCACGGATGAGCAGTTCTTC. Protein: CASSPLTDEQFF.

This clonotype was detected a few times. The chain joins TRBV15 to TRBJ2-5; TRBD1 is a possible D gene (6 bases). The J call may be faulty, since TRBJ2-7 better matches the DNA end. This CDR3 has 15 amino acids. Germline CDR1 LNHNV, CDR2 YYDKDF (reference sequence). The CDR3 DNA follows: TGTGCCACCAGCAGAGATTTGGGGGCGCTTGGCGAGCAGTACTTC. Its translation: CATSRDLGALGEQYF.

This chain connects TRBV20-1 to TRBJ1-1; TRBD1 might be the D (6 bases). V lost 1 base, J lost 5 bases, and 14 bases lay in between. The CDR3 is 14 amino acids. Germline V CDR1 and CDR2: DFQATT, SNEGSKA (reference sequence). The CDR3 loop reads CSARASTGRTEAFF. CDR3 DNA: TGCAGTGCTAGAGCCTCTACAGGGAGGACTGAAGCTTTCTTT.